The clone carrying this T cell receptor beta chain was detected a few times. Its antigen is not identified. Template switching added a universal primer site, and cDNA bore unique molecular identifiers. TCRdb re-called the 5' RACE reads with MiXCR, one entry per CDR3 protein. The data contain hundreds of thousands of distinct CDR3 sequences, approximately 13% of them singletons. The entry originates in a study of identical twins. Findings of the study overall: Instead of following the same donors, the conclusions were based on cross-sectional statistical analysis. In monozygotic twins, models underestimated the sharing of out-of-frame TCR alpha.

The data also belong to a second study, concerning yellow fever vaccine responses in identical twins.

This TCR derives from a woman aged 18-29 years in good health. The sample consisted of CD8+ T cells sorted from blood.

CDR3 sequence: CASSYGTEQETQYF. The CDR3 coding sequence is TGTGCCAGCAGTTACGGGACAGAACAAGAGACCCAGTACTTC. The chain employs TRBV6-2 or TRBV6-3 and TRBJ2-5, with 7 nucleotides matching TRBD1. J was trimmed by 2 bases and V by 2 bases; bases with no gene match: 2. The V gene's germline CDR1 is MNHEY and CDR2 SVGEGT. The CDR3 spans 14 residues.